The subject of this entry is one T cell receptor beta chain. Per the authors' pipeline: Reference gene primer amplification gave estimated nucleated cell counts. The data were produced by immunoSEQ multiplex PCR, yet TCRdb's version contains in-frame clones alone and is incomplete. The V and J calls and clone size come from that table; D and trimming were worked out from the DNA. Found here are some 150,000 clones, about 83% of them singletons; the top ten hold 1.6%. The sample originates from a study of blood T cell repertoires in COVID-19. Study-wide background: COVID-19 samples from acute and convalescent phases originated in the United States, Italy and Spain. PBMCs, B-cell-depleted T cells, or T cells were the source of the cDNA or gDNA that made up the material.

This CDR3 has 17 amino acids. V lost 1 base, J lost 2 bases, and 16 bases lay in between. Per the germline V gene, CDR1 is LGHNA and CDR2 is YSLEER. The chain couples TRBV4-3 to TRBJ2-3; no clear D. This clonotype originated in a human donor in a cohort sampled during active COVID-19. What was sequenced was peripheral blood. CDR3 nucleotides: TGCGCCAGCAGCCAAGGTGGCTCTCCCCGATTCACAGATACGCAGTATTTT. It yields the protein CASSQGGSPRFTDTQYF.